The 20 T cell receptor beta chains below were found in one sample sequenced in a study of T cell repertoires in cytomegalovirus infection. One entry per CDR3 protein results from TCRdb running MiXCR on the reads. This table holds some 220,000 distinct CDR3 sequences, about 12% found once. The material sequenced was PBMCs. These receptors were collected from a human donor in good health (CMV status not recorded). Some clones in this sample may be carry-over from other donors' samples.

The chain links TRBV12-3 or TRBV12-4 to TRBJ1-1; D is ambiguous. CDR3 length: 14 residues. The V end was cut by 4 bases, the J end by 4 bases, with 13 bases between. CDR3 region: CASSWRSGGTEAFF. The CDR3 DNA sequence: TGTGCCAGCAGTTGGCGATCAGGTGGCACTGAAGCTTTCTTT.

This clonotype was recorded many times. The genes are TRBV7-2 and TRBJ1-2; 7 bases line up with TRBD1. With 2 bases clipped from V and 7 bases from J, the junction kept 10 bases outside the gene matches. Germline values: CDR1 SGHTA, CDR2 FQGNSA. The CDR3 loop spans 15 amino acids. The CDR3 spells CASSLLGRGEGGYTF. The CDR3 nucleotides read TGTGCCAGCAGCTTACTTGGCAGGGGGGAGGGTGGCTACACCTTC.

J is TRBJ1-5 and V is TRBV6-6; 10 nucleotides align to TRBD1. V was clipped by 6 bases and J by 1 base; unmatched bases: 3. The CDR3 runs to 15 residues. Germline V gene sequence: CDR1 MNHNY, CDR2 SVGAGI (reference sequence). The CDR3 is CASSGGQGSNQPQHF. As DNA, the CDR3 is TGTGCCAGCAGCGGGGGACAGGGGAGCAATCAGCCCCAGCATTTT.

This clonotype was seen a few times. CDR3 loop: CASSTTITGELFF. DNA for the CDR3: TGTGCCAGTAGTACAACGATAACCGGGGAGCTGTTTTTT. The rearrangement uses TRBV19 and TRBJ2-2; no clear D gene. V lost 4 bases and J 5 bases, leaving 8 bases between the germline ends. CDR1 is LNHDA, CDR2 SQIVND, per germline (reference sequence). This CDR3 has 13 residues.

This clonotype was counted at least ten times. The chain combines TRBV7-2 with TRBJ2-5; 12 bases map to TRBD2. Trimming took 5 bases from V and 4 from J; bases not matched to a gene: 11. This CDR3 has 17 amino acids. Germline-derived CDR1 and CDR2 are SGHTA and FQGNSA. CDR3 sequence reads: CASSALLPGLAGETQYF. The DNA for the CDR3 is TGTGCCAGCAGCGCCCTACTACCGGGACTAGCGGGAGAGACCCAGTACTTC.

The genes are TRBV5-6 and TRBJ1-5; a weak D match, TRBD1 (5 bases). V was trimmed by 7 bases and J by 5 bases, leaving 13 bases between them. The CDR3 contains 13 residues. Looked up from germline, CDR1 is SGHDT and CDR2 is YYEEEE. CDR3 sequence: CASQAGRDQPQHF. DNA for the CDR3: TGTGCCAGCCAGGCGGGCAGGGATCAGCCCCAGCATTTT.

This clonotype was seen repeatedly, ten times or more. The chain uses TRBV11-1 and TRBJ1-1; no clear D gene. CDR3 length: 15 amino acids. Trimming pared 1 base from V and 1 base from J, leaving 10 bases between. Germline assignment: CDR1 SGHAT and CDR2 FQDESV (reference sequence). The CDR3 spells CASSLEIGSNTEAFF. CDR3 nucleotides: TGTGCCAGCAGCTTAGAGATAGGTTCGAACACTGAAGCTTTCTTT.

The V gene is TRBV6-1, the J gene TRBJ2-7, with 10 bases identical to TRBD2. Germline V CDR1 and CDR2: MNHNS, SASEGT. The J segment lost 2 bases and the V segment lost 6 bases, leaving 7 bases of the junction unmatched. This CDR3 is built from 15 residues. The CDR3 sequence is CASRLGLADPYEQYF. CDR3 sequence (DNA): TGTGCCAGCAGACTTGGACTAGCGGATCCCTACGAGCAGTACTTC.

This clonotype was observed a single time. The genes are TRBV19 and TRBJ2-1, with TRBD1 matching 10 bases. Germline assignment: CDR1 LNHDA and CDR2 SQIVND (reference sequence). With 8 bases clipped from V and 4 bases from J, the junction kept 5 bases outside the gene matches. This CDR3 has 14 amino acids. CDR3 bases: TGTGCCAGTCAAGGGACAGGGGAATACAATGAGCAGTTCTTC. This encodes CASQGTGEYNEQFF.

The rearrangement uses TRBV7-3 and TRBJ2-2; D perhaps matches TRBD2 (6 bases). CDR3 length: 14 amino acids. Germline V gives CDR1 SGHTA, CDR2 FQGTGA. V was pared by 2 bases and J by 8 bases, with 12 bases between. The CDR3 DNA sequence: TGTGCCAGCAGCTTAGGTCTCGGGAGTGGGGAGCTGTTTTTT. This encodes CASSLGLGSGELFF.

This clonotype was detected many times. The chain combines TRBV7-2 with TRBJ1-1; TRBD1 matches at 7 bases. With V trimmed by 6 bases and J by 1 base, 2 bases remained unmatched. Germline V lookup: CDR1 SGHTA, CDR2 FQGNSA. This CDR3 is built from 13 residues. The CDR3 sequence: CASSWTGNTEAFF. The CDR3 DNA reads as TGTGCCAGCAGTTGGACAGGGAACACTGAAGCTTTCTTT.

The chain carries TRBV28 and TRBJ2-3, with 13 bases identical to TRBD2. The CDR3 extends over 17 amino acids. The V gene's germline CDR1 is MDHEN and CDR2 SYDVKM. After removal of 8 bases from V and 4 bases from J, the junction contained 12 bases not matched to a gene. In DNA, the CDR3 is TGTGCCAGCCCCCCCGGACTAGCGGGAGATGGCGCAGATACGCAGTATTTT. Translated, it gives CASPPGLAGDGADTQYF. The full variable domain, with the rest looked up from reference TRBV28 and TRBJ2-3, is DVKVTQSSRYLVKRTGEKVFLECVQDMDHENMFWYRQDPGLGLRLIYFSYDVKMKEKGDIPEGYSVSREKKERFSLILESASTNQTSMYLCASPPGLAGDGADTQYFGPGTRLTVL.

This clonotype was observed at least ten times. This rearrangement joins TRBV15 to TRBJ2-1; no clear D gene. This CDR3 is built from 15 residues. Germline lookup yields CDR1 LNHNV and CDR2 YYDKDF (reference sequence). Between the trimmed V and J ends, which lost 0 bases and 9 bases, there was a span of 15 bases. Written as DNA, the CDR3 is TGTGCCACCAGCAGAGATCGCGGAGTGTCGGCTGAGCAGTTCTTC. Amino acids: CATSRDRGVSAEQFF. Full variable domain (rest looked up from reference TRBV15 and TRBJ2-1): DAMVIQNPRYQVTQFGKPVTLSCSQTLNHNVMYWYQQKSSQAPKLLFHYYDKDFNNEADTPDNFQSRRPNTSFCFLDIRSPGLGDTAMYLCATSRDRGVSAEQFFGPGTRLTVL.

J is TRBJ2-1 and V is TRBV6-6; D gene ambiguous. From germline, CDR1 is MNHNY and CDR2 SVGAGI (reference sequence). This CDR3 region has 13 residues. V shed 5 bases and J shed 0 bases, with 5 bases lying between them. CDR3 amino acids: CASSRVSYNEQFF. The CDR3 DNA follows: TGTGCCAGCAGTAGAGTCTCCTACAATGAGCAGTTCTTC.

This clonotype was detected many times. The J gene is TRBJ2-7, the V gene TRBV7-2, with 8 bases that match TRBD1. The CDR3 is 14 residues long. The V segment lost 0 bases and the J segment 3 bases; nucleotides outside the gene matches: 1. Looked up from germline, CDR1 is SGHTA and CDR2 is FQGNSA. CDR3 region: CASSLAGQVYEQYF. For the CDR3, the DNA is TGTGCCAGCAGCTTAGCGGGACAGGTCTACGAGCAGTACTTC.

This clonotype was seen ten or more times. The CDR3 sequence: CASSFQGAVEQYF. The CDR3, as DNA: TGTGCCAGCAGCTTTCAGGGGGCGGTCGAGCAGTACTTC. V usage is TRBV7-2 and J usage is TRBJ2-7; TRBD1 agrees at 8 bases. The V segment lost 3 bases and the J segment 6 bases; nucleotides outside the gene matches: 4. There are 13 residues in the CDR3. CDR1 is SGHTA, CDR2 FQGNSA, per germline. The whole variable domain, remainder taken from reference TRBV7-2 and TRBJ2-7, is GAGVSQSPSNKVTEKGKDVELRCDPISGHTALYWYRQSLGQGLEFLIYFQGNSAPDKSGLPSDRFSAERTGGSVSTLTIQRTQQEDSAVYLCASSFQGAVEQYFGPGTRLTVT.

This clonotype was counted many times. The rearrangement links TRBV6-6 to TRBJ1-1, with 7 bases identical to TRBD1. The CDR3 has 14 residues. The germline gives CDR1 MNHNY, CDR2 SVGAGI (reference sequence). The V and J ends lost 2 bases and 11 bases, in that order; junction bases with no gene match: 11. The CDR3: CASSYPGQVREAFF. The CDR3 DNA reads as TGTGCCAGCAGTTACCCAGGACAGGTCAGGGAGGCTTTCTTT.

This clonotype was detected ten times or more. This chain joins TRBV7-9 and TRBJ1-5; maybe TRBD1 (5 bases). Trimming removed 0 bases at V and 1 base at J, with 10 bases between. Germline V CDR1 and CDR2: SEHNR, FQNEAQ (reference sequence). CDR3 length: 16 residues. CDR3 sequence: CASSLATAGSNQPQHF. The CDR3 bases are TGTGCCAGCAGCTTAGCGACAGCTGGGAGCAATCAGCCCCAGCATTTT.

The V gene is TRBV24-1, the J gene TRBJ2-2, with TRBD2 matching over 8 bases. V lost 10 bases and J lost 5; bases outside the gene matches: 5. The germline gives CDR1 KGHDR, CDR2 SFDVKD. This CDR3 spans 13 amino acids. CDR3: CATTGGATGELFF. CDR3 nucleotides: TGTGCCACGACCGGGGGGGCAACCGGGGAGCTGTTTTTT.

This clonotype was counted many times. The DNA for the CDR3 is TGTGCCAGTAGTATACTGGGTTTGGGTGAAAAACTGTTTTTT. Its translation: CASSILGLGEKLFF. The chain couples TRBV19 to TRBJ1-4; the D is unclear. The germline gives CDR1 LNHDA, CDR2 SQIVND (reference sequence). The CDR3 has 14 residues. V gave up 2 bases and J gave up 7 bases, with 11 bases separating them.